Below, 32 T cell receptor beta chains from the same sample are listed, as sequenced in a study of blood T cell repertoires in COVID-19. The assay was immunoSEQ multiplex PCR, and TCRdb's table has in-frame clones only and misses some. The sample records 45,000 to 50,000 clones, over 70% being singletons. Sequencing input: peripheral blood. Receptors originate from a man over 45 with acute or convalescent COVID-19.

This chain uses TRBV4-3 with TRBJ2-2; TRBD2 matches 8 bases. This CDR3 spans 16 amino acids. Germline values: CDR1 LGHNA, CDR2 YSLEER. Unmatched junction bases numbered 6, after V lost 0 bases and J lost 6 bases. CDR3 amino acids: CASSQDRTGGAGELFF. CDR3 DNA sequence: TGCGCCAGCAGCCAAGATCGGACGGGAGGGGCCGGGGAGCTGTTTTTT.

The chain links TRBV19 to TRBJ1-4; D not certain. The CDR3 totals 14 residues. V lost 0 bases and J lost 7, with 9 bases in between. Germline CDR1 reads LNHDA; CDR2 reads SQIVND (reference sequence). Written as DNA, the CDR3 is TGTGCCAGTAGTATAGAAGCGGACGCTGAAAAACTGTTTTTT. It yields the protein CASSIEADAEKLFF.

The CDR3 DNA reads TGTGCCAGCAGCCAAGTGCGGGGCCGGGGATCAGATACGCAGTATTTT. As protein: CASSQVRGRGSDTQYF. J is TRBJ2-3 and V is TRBV3-1 (or the pseudogene TRBV3-2); a possible D gene is TRBD2 (6 bases). Germline values: CDR1 LGHDT, CDR2 YNNKEL (reference sequence). The CDR3 extends over 16 amino acids. V was trimmed by 1 base and J by 4 bases, leaving 15 bases between them.

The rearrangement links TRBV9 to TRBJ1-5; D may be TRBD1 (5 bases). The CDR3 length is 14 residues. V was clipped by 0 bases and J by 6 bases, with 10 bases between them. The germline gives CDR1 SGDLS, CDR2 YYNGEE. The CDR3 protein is CASSVGGVGQPQHF. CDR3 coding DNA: TGTGCCAGCAGCGTAGGGGGGGTCGGTCAGCCCCAGCATTTT.

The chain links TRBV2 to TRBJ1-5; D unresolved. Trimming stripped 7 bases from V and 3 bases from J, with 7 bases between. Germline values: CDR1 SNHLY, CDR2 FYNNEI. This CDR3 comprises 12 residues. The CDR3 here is CASTTDNQPQHF. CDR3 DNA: TGTGCCAGCACTACAGACAATCAGCCCCAGCATTTT.

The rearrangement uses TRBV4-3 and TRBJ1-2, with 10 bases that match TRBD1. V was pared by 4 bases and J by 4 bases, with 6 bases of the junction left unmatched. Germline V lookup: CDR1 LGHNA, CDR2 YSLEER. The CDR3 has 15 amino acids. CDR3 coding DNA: TGCGCCAGCAGCCCGACAGGGGGCGTTGGCTATGGCTACACCTTC. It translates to CASSPTGGVGYGYTF.

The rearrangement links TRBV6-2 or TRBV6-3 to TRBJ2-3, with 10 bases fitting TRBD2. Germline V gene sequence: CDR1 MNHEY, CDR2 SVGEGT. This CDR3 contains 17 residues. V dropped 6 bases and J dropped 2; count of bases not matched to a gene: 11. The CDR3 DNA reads TGTGCCAGCAGGTACCGGTCTAGCGGGGGTACCACAGATACGCAGTATTTT. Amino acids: CASRYRSSGGTTDTQYF.

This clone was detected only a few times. The CDR3 spells CASSSLSGNTIYF. In DNA form, the CDR3 reads TGTGCCAGCAGTTCCTTATCTGGAAACACCATATATTTT. The chain is built from TRBV28 and TRBJ1-3; D is ambiguous. Between the trimmed V and J ends, which lost 4 bases and 1 base, there was a span of 5 bases. The CDR3 spans 13 residues. Per the germline V gene, CDR1 is MDHEN and CDR2 is SYDVKM.

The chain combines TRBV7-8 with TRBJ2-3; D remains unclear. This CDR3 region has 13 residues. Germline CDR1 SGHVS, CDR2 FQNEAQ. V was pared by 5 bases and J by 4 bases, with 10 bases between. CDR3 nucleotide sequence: TGTGCCAGCAGCCTACAAATGGCAGATACGCAGTATTTT. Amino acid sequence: CASSLQMADTQYF.

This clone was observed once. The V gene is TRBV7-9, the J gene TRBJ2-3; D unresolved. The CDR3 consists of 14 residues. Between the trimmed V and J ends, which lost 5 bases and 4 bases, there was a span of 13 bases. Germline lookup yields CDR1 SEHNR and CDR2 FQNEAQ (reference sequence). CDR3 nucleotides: TGTGCCAGCAGCACCTCCCCTAACCCAGATACGCAGTATTTT. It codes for CASSTSPNPDTQYF.

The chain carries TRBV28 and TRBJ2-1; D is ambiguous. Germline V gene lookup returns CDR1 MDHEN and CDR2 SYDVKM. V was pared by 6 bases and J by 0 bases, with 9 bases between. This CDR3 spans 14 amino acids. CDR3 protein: CASRLLSSYNEQFF. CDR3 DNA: TGTGCCAGCAGATTACTAAGCTCCTACAATGAGCAGTTCTTC.

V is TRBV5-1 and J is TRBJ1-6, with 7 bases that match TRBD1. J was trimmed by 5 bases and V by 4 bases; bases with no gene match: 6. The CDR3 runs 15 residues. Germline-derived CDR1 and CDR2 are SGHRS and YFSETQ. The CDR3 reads CASSPGTVNNSPLHF. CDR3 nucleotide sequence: TGCGCCAGCAGCCCAGGGACAGTTAATAATTCACCCCTCCACTTT.

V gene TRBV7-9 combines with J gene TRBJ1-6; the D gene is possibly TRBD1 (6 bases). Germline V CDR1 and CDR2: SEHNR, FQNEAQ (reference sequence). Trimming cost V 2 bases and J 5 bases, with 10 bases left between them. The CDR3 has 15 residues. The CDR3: CASSLNPGDNSPLHF. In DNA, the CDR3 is TGTGCCAGCAGCTTAAATCCAGGGGATAATTCACCCCTCCACTTT.

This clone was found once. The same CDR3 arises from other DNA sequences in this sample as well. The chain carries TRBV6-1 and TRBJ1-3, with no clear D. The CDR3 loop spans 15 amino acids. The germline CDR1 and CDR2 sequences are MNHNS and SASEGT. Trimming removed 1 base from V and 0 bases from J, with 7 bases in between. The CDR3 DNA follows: TGTGCCAGCAGTGAAGAGCCCTCCTCTGGAAACACCATATATTTT. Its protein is CASSEEPSSGNTIYF.

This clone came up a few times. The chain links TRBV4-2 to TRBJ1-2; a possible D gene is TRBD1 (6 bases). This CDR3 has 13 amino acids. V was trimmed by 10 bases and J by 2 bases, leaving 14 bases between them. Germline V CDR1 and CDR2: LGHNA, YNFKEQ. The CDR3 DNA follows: TGTGCCATCGGGGGGCAGGGGAACTATGGCTACACCTTC. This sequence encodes CAIGGQGNYGYTF.

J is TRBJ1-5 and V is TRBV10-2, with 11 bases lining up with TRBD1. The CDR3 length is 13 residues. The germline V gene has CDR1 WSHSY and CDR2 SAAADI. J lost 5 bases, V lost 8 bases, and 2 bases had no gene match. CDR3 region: CASGQGAYQPQHF. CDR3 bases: TGCGCCAGCGGACAGGGGGCGTATCAGCCCCAGCATTTT.

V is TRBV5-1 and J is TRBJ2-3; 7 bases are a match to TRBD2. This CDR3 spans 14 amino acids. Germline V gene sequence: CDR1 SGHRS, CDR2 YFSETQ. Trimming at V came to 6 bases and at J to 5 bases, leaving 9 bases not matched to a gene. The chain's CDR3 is CASTRGGEQDTQYF. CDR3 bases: TGCGCCAGCACCCGGGGAGGGGAACAAGATACGCAGTATTTT.

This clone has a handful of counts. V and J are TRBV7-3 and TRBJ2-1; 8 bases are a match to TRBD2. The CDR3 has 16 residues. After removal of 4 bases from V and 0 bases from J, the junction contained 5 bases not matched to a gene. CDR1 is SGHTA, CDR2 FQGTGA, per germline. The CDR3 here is CASSSLTSGSYNEQFF. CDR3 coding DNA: TGTGCCAGCAGCTCCCTAACTAGCGGCTCCTACAATGAGCAGTTCTTC.

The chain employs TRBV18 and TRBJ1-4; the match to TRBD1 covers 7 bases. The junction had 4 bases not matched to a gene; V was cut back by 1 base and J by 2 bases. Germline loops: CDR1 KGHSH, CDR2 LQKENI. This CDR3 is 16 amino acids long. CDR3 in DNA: TGTGCCAGCTCACCACAGGGGGCAGGGACTAATGAAAAACTGTTTTTT. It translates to CASSPQGAGTNEKLFF.

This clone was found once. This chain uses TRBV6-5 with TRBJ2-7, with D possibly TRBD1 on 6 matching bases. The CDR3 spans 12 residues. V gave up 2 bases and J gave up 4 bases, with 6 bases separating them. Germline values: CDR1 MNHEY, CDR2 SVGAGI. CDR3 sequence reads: CASSYQGYEQYF. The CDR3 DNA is TGTGCCAGCAGTTACCAGGGGTACGAGCAGTACTTC.

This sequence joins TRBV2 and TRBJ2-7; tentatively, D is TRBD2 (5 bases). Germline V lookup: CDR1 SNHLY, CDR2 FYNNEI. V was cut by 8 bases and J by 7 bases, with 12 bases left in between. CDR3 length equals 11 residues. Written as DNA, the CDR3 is TGTGCCAGCGGACGGGGTATGGAGCAGTACTTC. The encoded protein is CASGRGMEQYF.

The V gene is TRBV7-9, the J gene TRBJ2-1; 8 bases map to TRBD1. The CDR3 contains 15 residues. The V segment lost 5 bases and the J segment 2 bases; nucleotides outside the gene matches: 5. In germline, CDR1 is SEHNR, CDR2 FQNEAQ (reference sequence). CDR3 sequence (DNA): TGTGCCAGCAGCGCGACAGGGGAAACCTACAATGAGCAGTTCTTC. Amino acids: CASSATGETYNEQFF.

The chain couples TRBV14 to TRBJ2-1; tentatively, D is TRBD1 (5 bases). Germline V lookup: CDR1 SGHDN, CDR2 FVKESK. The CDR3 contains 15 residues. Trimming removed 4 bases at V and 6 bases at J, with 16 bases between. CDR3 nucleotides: TGTGCCAGCAGCCCCCTCCTGTGGGGCAGCAATGAGCAGTTCTTC. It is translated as CASSPLLWGSNEQFF.

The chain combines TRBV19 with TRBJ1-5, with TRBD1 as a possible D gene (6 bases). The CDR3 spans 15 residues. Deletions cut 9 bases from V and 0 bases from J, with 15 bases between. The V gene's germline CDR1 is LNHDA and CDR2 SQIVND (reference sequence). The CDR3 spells CASERTVYSNQPQHF. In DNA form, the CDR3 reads TGTGCCAGCGAACGGACAGTCTATAGCAATCAGCCCCAGCATTTT.

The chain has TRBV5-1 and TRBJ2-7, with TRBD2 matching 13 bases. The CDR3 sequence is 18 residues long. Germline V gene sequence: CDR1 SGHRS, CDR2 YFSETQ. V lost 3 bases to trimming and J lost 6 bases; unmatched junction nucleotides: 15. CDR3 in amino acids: CASSSAPGLAGLRSEQYF. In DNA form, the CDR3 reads TGCGCCAGCAGCTCTGCGCCGGGACTAGCGGGACTACGGAGCGAGCAGTACTTC.

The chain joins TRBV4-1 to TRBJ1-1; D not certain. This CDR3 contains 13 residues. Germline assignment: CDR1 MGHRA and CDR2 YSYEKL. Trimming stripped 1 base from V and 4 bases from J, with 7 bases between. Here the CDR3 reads CASSQGEGTEAFF. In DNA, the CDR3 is TGCGCCAGCAGCCAAGGTGAGGGCACTGAAGCTTTCTTT.

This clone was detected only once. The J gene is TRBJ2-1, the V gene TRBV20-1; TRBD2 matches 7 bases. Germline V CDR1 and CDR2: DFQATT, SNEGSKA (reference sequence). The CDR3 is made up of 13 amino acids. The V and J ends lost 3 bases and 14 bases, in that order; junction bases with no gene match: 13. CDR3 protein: CSASVSGARGEFF. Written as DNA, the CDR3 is TGCAGTGCTAGTGTTAGCGGTGCACGGGGGGAGTTCTTC.

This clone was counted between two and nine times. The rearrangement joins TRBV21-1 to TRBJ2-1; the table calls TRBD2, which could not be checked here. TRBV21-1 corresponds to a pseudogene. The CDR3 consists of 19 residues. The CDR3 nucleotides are TGTGCCAGCAGCAAGGCGACTAGCGGGGGGGGTCAATCCTACAATGAGCAGTTCTTC. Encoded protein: CASSKATSGGGQSYNEQFF.

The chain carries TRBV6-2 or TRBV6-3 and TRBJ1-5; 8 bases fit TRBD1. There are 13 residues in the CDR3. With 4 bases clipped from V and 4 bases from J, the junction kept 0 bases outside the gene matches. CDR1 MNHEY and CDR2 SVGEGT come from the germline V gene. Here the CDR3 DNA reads TGTGCCAGCAGTTGGACAGGGAATCAGCCCCAGCATTTT. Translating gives CASSWTGNQPQHF.

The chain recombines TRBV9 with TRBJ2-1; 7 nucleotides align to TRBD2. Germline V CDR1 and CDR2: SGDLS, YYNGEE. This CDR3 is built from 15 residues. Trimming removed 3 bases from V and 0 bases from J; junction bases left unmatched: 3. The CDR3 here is CASSARGSSYNEQFF. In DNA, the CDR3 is TGTGCCAGCAGCGCGCGGGGGAGCTCCTACAATGAGCAGTTCTTC.

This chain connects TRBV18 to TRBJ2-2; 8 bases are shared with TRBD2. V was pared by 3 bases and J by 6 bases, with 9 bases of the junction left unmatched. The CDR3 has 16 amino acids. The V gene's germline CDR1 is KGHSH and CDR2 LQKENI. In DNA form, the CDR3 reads TGTGCCAGCTCACCGGCCTATGGGACTAGAGCCGGGGAGCTGTTTTTT. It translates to CASSPAYGTRAGELFF.

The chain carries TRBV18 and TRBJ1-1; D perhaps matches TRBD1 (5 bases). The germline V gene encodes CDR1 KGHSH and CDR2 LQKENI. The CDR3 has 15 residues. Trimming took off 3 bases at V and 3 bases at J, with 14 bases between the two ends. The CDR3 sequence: CASSPVRDYDTEAFF. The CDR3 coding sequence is TGTGCCAGCTCACCTGTCAGGGATTATGACACTGAAGCTTTCTTT.